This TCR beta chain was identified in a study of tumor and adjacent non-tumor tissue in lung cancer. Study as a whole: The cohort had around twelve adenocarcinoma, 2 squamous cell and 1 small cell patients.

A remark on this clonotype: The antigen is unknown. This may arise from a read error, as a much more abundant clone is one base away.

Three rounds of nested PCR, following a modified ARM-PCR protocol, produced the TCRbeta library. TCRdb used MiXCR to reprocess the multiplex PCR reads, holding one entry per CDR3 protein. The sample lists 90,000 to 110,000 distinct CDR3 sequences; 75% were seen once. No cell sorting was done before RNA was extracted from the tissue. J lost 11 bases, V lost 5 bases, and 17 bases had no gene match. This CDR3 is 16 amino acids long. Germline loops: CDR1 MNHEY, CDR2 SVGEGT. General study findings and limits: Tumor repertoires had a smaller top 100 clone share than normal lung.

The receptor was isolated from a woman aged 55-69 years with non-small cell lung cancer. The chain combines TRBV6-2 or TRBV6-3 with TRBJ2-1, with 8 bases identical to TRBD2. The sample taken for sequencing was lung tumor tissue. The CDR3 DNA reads TGTGCCAGCAGTCGACCCCCGGGAGGGCCAAAGGGTAAGCAGTTCTTC. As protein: CASSRPPGGPKGKQFF.